These 27 T cell receptor beta chains originate from one sample sequenced in a study of blood T cell repertoires in COVID-19. Assay used: immunoSEQ multiplex PCR; TCRdb lists only in-frame clones, some missing. The sample has some 360,000 clones; about 92% are singletons. The sequencing input was peripheral blood. These receptors all stem from a woman aged 60-70 years with COVID-19, enrolled during active disease.

The rearrangement uses TRBV6-5 and TRBJ2-6; D gene uncertain. Germline values: CDR1 MNHEY, CDR2 SVGAGI. V shed 6 bases and J shed 1 base, with 7 bases lying between them. This CDR3 is built from 14 residues. Here the CDR3 reads CASSVSSGANVLTF. In DNA, the CDR3 is TGTGCCAGCAGCGTATCTTCTGGGGCCAACGTCCTGACTTTC.

The chain is built from TRBV6-6 and TRBJ2-4; possible D gene TRBD1, 5 bases. Germline CDR1 reads MNHNY; CDR2 reads SVGAGI (reference sequence). The CDR3 spans 14 residues. The ends were cut back, 7 bases at V and 3 bases at J, with 13 bases in the middle. This chain's CDR3 is CASTDVRVKNIQYF. In DNA form, the CDR3 reads TGTGCCAGCACAGATGTCAGGGTCAAAAACATTCAGTACTTC.

This chain connects TRBV19 to TRBJ1-5; D is undetermined. The CDR3 is 13 amino acids. Germline values: CDR1 LNHDA, CDR2 SQIVND (reference sequence). With 5 bases removed from V and 2 bases from J, the gap between germline ends came to 7 bases. This chain's CDR3 is CASSSVGNQPQHF. CDR3 bases: TGTGCCAGTAGTTCGGTGGGCAATCAGCCCCAGCATTTT.

This CDR3 reads CASNSLGQGRGNEQFF. The CDR3 DNA is TGTGCCAGCAACTCTCTGGGACAGGGTAGAGGCAATGAGCAGTTCTTC. The rearrangement links TRBV6-6 to TRBJ2-1; 9 nucleotides match TRBD1. The germline V gene encodes CDR1 MNHNY and CDR2 SVGAGI (reference sequence). Trimming took 7 bases from V and 6 from J; bases not matched to a gene: 13. CDR3 length: 16 amino acids.

The V gene is TRBV28, the J gene TRBJ1-2; a weak D match, TRBD1 (5 bases). Trimming removed 4 bases at V and 2 bases at J, with 14 bases between. CDR1 is MDHEN and CDR2 is SYDVKM in the germline V gene. This CDR3 has 15 amino acids. The CDR3 sequence: CASSSIWGGNYGYTF. Here the CDR3 DNA reads TGTGCCAGCAGTTCCATTTGGGGGGGGAACTATGGCTACACCTTC.

This clone was observed once. The rearrangement uses TRBV4-1 and TRBJ2-3; no clear D gene. V was shortened by 4 bases and J by 4 bases, with 12 bases between the two germline ends. CDR3 length: 14 residues. Germline CDR1 MGHRA, CDR2 YSYEKL. The CDR3 spells CASSPTWSADTQYF. For the CDR3, the DNA is TGCGCCAGCAGCCCCACCTGGTCAGCAGATACGCAGTATTTT.

This rearrangement joins TRBV27 to TRBJ1-1; D is perhaps TRBD1 (5 bases). Germline-derived CDR1 and CDR2 are MNHEY and SMNVEV (reference sequence). CDR3 length equals 15 residues. V lost 4 bases, J lost 0 bases, and 12 bases lay in between. CDR3 DNA sequence: TGTGCCAGCAGTTCGGGCAGGGCTATGAACACTGAAGCTTTCTTT. This translates into CASSSGRAMNTEAFF.

The chain links TRBV5-1 to TRBJ1-6; the match to TRBD1 covers 10 bases. With V trimmed by 2 bases and J by 10 bases, 6 bases remained unmatched. Germline V lookup: CDR1 SGHRS, CDR2 YFSETQ. CDR3 length: 15 residues. The chain's CDR3 is CASSLRDRGLSPLHF. CDR3 DNA: TGCGCCAGCAGCTTACGGGACAGGGGTTTATCACCCCTCCACTTT.

The genes are TRBV12-3 or TRBV12-4 and TRBJ2-5; D perhaps matches TRBD1 (5 bases). The CDR3 is 13 amino acids. The germline V and J ends were trimmed by 4 bases and 2 bases, with 8 bases remaining between them. The CDR3 sequence: CASSSRVQETQYF. In DNA, the CDR3 is TGTGCCAGCAGTTCCAGGGTTCAAGAGACCCAGTACTTC.

J is TRBJ1-1 and V is TRBV5-5; no definite D call. With 0 bases removed from V and 6 bases from J, the gap between germline ends came to 12 bases. Germline V CDR1 and CDR2: SGHKS, YYEKEE (reference sequence). This CDR3 region has 14 residues. The CDR3 region has the DNA TGTGCCAGCAGCTTGGGGCCCAAGAATTCTGAAGCTTTCTTT. The encoded protein is CASSLGPKNSEAFF.

This chain connects TRBV5-6 to TRBJ1-3; D unresolved. Trimming left V 2 bases short and J 4 bases short, with 13 bases between. CDR3 size: 15 residues. Per the germline V gene, CDR1 is SGHDT and CDR2 is YYEEEE. The chain's CDR3 is CASSLRASGGNTIYF. CDR3 in DNA: TGTGCCAGCAGCTTAAGGGCATCGGGGGGAAACACCATATATTTT.

The V and J genes are TRBV13 and TRBJ1-1; D ambiguous. CDR3 size: 14 residues. V was trimmed by 5 bases and J by 6 bases, leaving 16 bases between them. CDR1 is PRHDT, CDR2 FYEKMQ, per germline (reference sequence). In nucleotides, the CDR3 is TGTGCCAGCAGCCTCAGAGCTACGGGAGCTGAAGCTTTCTTT. It encodes CASSLRATGAEAFF.

V usage is TRBV19 and J usage is TRBJ1-2; 8 nucleotides line up with TRBD1. The CDR3 contains 16 residues. V was clipped by 5 bases and J by 5 bases; unmatched bases: 13. Looked up from germline, CDR1 is LNHDA and CDR2 is SQIVND (reference sequence). The CDR3 reads CASSSPHQGARYGYTF. The DNA of the CDR3 is TGTGCCAGTAGTTCACCCCACCAGGGGGCGCGGTATGGCTACACCTTC. Using reference TRBV19 and TRBJ1-2 for the parts outside the CDR3, the full variable domain is DGGITQSPKYLFRKEGQNVTLSCEQNLNHDAMYWYRQDPGQGLRLIYYSQIVNDFQKGDIAEGYSVSREKKESFPLTVTSAQKNPTAFYLCASSSPHQGARYGYTFGSGTRLTVV.

V gene TRBV28 combines with J gene TRBJ1-3; D may be TRBD1 (5 bases). With 5 bases removed from V and 0 bases from J, the gap between germline ends came to 8 bases. The length of the CDR3 is 14 residues. In germline, CDR1 is MDHEN, CDR2 SYDVKM. The CDR3 is CASSIRASGNTIYF. CDR3 sequence (DNA): TGTGCCAGCAGTATCAGGGCCTCTGGAAACACCATATATTTT.

The chain joins TRBV5-1 to TRBJ1-4; 7 bases line up with TRBD1. This CDR3 comprises 16 residues. Germline V gene lookup returns CDR1 SGHRS and CDR2 YFSETQ. The V gene end was trimmed by 0 bases and the J gene end by 6 bases; junction bases not matched to a gene: 8. The CDR3 protein is CASSLAGRTGDEKLFF. In DNA, the CDR3 is TGCGCCAGCAGCTTGGCCGGCCGAACAGGGGATGAAAAACTGTTTTTT.

The genes are TRBV7-9 and TRBJ1-1; TRBD1 aligns across 12 bases. V was clipped by 5 bases and J by 7 bases; unmatched bases: 11. Germline lookup yields CDR1 SEHNR and CDR2 FQNEAQ (reference sequence). CDR3 length equals 16 residues. CDR3 bases: TGTGCCAGCAGCCCACAACCGGGACAGGGGGCTGTTGAAGCTTTCTTT. Its translation is CASSPQPGQGAVEAFF.

The gene calls are TRBV6-5 and TRBJ1-6; 9 nucleotides align to TRBD1. The CDR3 totals 14 residues. The ends lost 4 bases at V and 10 bases at J; junction bases unmatched: 5. Per germline, CDR1 MNHEY and CDR2 SVGAGI. CDR3 loop: CASSFDRGGSPLHF. The CDR3 DNA reads TGTGCCAGCAGTTTTGACAGGGGGGGATCACCCCTCCACTTT.

The V call is TRBV7-9, the J call TRBJ2-7, with D maybe TRBD1 (5 bases). Trimming left V 1 base short and J 3 bases short, with 10 bases between. Germline CDR1 and CDR2: SEHNR and FQNEAQ (reference sequence). CDR3 length: 14 amino acids. This CDR3 reads CASSLEGRGYEQYF. The CDR3 coding sequence is TGTGCCAGCAGCTTAGAGGGAAGGGGCTACGAGCAGTACTTC.

This clone was counted a single time. The chain combines TRBV25-1 with TRBJ1-3; tentative D call: TRBD1 (6 bases). The CDR3 length is 15 residues. Looked up from germline, CDR1 is MGHDK and CDR2 is SYGVNS. Trimming took 9 bases from V and 3 from J, leaving 18 bases between them. CDR3 region: CASSKQGYFGNTIYF. CDR3 coding DNA: TGTGCCAGTAGTAAACAGGGATACTTTGGAAACACCATATATTTT.

This rearrangement joins TRBV19 to TRBJ1-5; D remains unclear. The CDR3 is made up of 14 amino acids. Germline V gene lookup returns CDR1 LNHDA and CDR2 SQIVND (reference sequence). Trimming left V 3 bases short and J 3 bases short, with 9 bases between. The CDR3 is CASSMAGDNQPQHF. The CDR3 DNA is TGTGCCAGTAGTATGGCGGGTGACAATCAGCCCCAGCATTTT.

V and J are TRBV24-1 and TRBJ1-5; no reliable D call. Trimming cost V 6 bases and J 3 bases, with 8 bases left between them. The CDR3 is 13 amino acids. Germline CDR1 is KGHDR and CDR2 is SFDVKD. CDR3: CATSRGSNQPQHF. The CDR3 DNA follows: TGTGCCACCAGTCGAGGTTCCAATCAGCCCCAGCATTTT.

The chain combines TRBV5-4 with TRBJ2-7, with a possible D match to TRBD2 (5 bases). Germline CDR1 is SGHNT and CDR2 is YYREEE (reference sequence). Trimming removed 4 bases from V and 2 bases from J, with 13 bases in between. CDR3 size: 14 residues. The CDR3, as DNA: TGTGCCAGCAGCATTGACAAGGGAGCCTACGAGCAGTACTTC. It is translated as CASSIDKGAYEQYF.

The chain combines TRBV7-9 with TRBJ1-2; 8 positions agree with TRBD1. CDR3 length: 15 amino acids. Trimming removed 7 bases from V and 2 bases from J; junction bases left unmatched: 9. Germline CDR1 is SEHNR and CDR2 is FQNEAQ (reference sequence). In DNA form, the CDR3 reads TGTGCCAGCATCTTCGGAGACAGGGGCAACTATGGCTACACCTTC. Translation gives CASIFGDRGNYGYTF.

The chain employs TRBV4-1 and TRBJ2-7, with TRBD2 matching 14 bases. The trim removed 4 bases at V and 5 bases at J, leaving 10 bases unmatched. The CDR3 extends over 17 amino acids. Germline values: CDR1 MGHRA, CDR2 YSYEKL. This chain's CDR3 is CASSPEGLAGVSDEQYF. The DNA of the CDR3 is TGCGCCAGCAGCCCAGAGGGACTAGCGGGGGTCTCGGACGAGCAGTACTTC.

This chain connects TRBV6-5 to TRBJ1-2, with 7 bases aligning to TRBD1. Germline trimming cut 4 bases from V and 6 bases from J; bases unmatched to any gene: 8. The CDR3 is made up of 14 amino acids. Germline loops: CDR1 MNHEY, CDR2 SVGAGI. CDR3 in amino acids: CASSFGQEGNGYTF. CDR3 in DNA: TGTGCCAGCAGTTTCGGACAGGAAGGGAATGGCTACACCTTC.

This chain joins TRBV6-6 and TRBJ1-5; maybe TRBD1 (6 bases). Germline CDR1 MNHNY, CDR2 SVGAGI (reference sequence). The ends were cut back, 2 bases at V and 9 bases at J, with 14 bases in the middle. The CDR3 contains 14 residues. In DNA, the CDR3 is TGTGCCAGCAGTTACCAGGGGAGGGATGGGCCCCAGCATTTT. It is translated as CASSYQGRDGPQHF.

The rearrangement joins TRBV27 to TRBJ2-7; D might be TRBD2 (6 bases). Germline-derived CDR1 and CDR2 are MNHEY and SMNVEV (reference sequence). The length of the CDR3 is 14 residues. The V and J ends lost 5 bases and 4 bases respectively, with 15 bases between them. The CDR3 coding sequence is TGTGCCAGCAGTCCGGGGGATAAAGTGTACGAGCAGTACTTC. Translated, it gives CASSPGDKVYEQYF.